This passage covers 3 T cell receptor beta chains from one sample sequenced in a study of Graves' ophthalmopathy and Graves' hyperthyroidism. Transcripts of RNA were the source for amplifying TCR beta CDR3 regions. HTBI primers were used in a first-round RT-PCR, which preceded a second-round multiplex PCR. MiXCR was run by TCRdb on the multiplex PCR reads, yielding one entry per CDR3 protein. The sample contains 340,000 or so distinct CDR3 sequences, 15% to 20% of which appear only once. Material: peripheral blood. Receptor source: an adult man with Graves' ophthalmopathy.

Ten or more counts support this clonotype. The chain has TRBV4-1 and TRBJ2-7; TRBD2 agrees at 9 bases. Germline V lookup: CDR1 MGHRA, CDR2 YSYEKL. The CDR3 consists of 16 residues. The V and J ends lost 4 bases and 3 bases, in that order; junction bases with no gene match: 10. CDR3 DNA: TGCGCCAGCAGCCTCGGTAGCGGGAGAGGGGTCTACGAGCAGTACTTC. Translated, it gives CASSLGSGRGVYEQYF.

This clonotype was detected ten times or more. The rearrangement joins TRBV30 to TRBJ1-1; D possibly corresponds to TRBD1 (5 bases). CDR1 and CDR2 from the germline V gene are GTSNPN and SVGIG (reference sequence). CDR3 size: 13 residues. Between the trimmed V and J ends, which lost 0 bases and 7 bases, there was a span of 12 bases. The CDR3 here is CAWSVLGAGEAFF. The CDR3 DNA is TGTGCCTGGAGTGTACTCGGGGCGGGTGAAGCTTTCTTT. Full variable domain (remainder filled in from reference TRBV30 and TRBJ1-1): SQTIHQWPATLVQPVGSPLSLECTVEGTSNPNLYWYRQAAGRGLQLLFYSVGIGQISSEVPQNLSASRPQDRQFILSSKKLLLSDSGFYLCAWSVLGAGEAFFGQGTRLTVV.

The chain couples TRBV28 to TRBJ2-7; 7 positions agree with TRBD2. Germline V gene data show CDR1 as MDHEN and CDR2 as SYDVKM. Unmatched junction bases numbered 11, after V lost 7 bases and J lost 5 bases. CDR3 length: 14 amino acids. This CDR3 is CASKRGGSAHEQYF. The CDR3 DNA follows: TGTGCCAGCAAAAGGGGCGGGAGCGCCCACGAGCAGTACTTC.